This TCR beta chain was sequenced in a study of CD8+ T cells in alopecia areata. Study at large: In an open-label trial, patients got 5 to 10 mg tofacitinib twice daily.

On this clone: Its antigen is unknown.

The treatment was: oral pan-JAK inhibitor, 5-10 mg twice daily. cDNA reverse transcribed from extracted RNA served as the sequencing template. The table came from immunoSEQ multiplex PCR; TCRdb's copy has only in-frame clones and leaves some out. The data contain some 130,000 clones, 50% to 55% of them singletons. The CDR3 has 15 amino acids. V lost 1 base and J 2 bases, leaving 11 bases between the germline ends. Germline loops: CDR1 MNHNS, CDR2 SASEGT. Study-wide results and caveats: Clarity of TCR sharing across patients fell short of that in mice, possibly HLA-related. For lesional scalp, especially alopecia totalis/universalis, clonality was higher than in normal scalp.

The gene calls are TRBV6-1 and TRBJ1-2, with D possibly matching TRBD1 (6 bases). The material was CD4+ T cells sorted from blood, obtained at week 4, from a patient treated with tofacitinib. The clonotype comes from a human donor with alopecia areata. CDR3 in DNA: TGTGCCAGCAGTGAAGGACAGGTAGCAAACTATGGCTACACCTTC. It is translated as CASSEGQVANYGYTF.